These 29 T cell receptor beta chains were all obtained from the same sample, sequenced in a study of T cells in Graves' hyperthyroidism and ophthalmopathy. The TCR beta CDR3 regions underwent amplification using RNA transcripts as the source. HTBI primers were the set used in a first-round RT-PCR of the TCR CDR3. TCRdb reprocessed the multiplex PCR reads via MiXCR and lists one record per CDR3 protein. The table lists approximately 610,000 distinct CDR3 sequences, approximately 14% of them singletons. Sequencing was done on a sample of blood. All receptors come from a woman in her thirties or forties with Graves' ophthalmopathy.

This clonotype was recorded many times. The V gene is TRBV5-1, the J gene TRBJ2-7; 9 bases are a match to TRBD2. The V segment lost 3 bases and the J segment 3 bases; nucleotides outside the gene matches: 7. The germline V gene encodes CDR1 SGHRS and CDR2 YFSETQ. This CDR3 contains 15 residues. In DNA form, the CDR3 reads TGCGCCAGCAGCTCCACGGGACTAGCAGACTACGAGCAGTACTTC. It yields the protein CASSSTGLADYEQYF.

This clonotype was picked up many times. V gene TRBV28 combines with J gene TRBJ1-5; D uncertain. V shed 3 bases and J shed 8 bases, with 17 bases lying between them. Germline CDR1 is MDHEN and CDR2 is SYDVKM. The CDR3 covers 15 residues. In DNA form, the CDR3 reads TGTGCCAGCAGTTTTCCGGCGGCGGCCGGTAAGCCCCAGCATTTT. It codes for CASSFPAAAGKPQHF.

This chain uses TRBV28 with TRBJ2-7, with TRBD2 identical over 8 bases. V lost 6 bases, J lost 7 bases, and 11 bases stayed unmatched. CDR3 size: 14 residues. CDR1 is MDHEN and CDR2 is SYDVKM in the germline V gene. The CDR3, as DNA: TGTGCCAGCAGCGAGGCGGGGGGCCCCCGGGAGCAGTACTTC. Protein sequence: CASSEAGGPREQYF.

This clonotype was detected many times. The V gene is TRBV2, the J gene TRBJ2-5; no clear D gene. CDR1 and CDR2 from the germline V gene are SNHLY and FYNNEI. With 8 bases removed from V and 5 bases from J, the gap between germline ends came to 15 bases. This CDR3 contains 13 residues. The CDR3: CASSPLNSETQYF. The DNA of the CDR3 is TGTGCCAGCTCCCCCTTAAATTCGGAGACCCAGTACTTC.

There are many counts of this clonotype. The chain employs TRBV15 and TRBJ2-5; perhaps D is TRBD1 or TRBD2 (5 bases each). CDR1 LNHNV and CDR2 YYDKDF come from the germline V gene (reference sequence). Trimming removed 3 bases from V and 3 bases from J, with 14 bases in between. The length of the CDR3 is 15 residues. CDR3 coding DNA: TGTGCCACCAGCAGCCCATTTGGGGACGAAGAGACCCAGTACTTC. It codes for CATSSPFGDEETQYF.

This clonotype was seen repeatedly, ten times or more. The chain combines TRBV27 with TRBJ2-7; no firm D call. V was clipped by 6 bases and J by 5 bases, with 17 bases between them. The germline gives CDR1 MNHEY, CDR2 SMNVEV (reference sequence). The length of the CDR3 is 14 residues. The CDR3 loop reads CASRPLRLGDEQYF. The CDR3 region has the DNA TGTGCCAGCAGGCCTCTCCGCCTTGGCGACGAGCAGTACTTC.

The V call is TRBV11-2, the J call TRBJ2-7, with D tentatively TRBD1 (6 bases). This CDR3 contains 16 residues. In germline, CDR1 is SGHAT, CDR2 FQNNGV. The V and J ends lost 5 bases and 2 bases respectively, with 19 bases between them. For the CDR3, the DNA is TGTGCCAGCAGCCCGAACCTCGACAGGAGAGCCTACGAGCAGTACTTC. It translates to CASSPNLDRRAYEQYF.

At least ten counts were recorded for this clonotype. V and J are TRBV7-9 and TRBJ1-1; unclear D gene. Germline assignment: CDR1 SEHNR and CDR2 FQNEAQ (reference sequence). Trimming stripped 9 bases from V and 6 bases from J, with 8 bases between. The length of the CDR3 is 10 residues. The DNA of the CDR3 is TGTGCCAGTTTAAATGCTGAAGCTTTCTTT. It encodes CASLNAEAFF.

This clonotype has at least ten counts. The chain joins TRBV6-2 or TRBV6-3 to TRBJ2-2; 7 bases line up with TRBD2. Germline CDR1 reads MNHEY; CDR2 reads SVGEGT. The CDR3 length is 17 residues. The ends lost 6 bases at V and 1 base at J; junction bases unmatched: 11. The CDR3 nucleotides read TGTGCCAGCAGCCACCCGACTAGCAGATTGAACACCGGGGAGCTGTTTTTT. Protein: CASSHPTSRLNTGELFF.

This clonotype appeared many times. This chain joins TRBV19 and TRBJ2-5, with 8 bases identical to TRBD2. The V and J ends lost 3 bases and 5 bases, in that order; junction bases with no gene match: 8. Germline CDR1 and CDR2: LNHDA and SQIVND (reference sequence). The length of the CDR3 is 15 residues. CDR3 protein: CASSMVGGRPETQYF. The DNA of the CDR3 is TGTGCCAGTAGTATGGTAGGCGGGAGGCCCGAGACCCAGTACTTC.

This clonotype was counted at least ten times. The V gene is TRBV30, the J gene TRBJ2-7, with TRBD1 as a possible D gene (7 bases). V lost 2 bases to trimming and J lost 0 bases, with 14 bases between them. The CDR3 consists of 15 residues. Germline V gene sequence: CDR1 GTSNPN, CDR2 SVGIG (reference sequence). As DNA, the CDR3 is TGTGCCTGGAGTCGGAGGGGGCTTAGCTCCTACGAGCAGTACTTC. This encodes CAWSRRGLSSYEQYF.

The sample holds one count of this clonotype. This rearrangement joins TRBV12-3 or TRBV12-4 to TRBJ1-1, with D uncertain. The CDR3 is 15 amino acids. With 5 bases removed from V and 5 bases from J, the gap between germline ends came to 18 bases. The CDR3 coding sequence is TGTGCCAGCAGTCCTCTGGCCGGGGTCCGGACTGAAGCTTTCTTT. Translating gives CASSPLAGVRTEAFF.

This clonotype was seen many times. CDR3 nucleotides: TGTGCCAGCAGTCGATCCGTTCTCCGGACAGGGTTTGAGGAGAAGCAAGAGACCCAGTACTTC. It yields the protein CASSRSVLRTGFEEKQETQYF. The gene calls are TRBV28 and TRBJ2-5; 8 positions agree with TRBD1. The CDR3 consists of 21 residues. Trimming removed 5 bases from V and 2 bases from J; junction bases left unmatched: 25. The germline gives CDR1 MDHEN, CDR2 SYDVKM.

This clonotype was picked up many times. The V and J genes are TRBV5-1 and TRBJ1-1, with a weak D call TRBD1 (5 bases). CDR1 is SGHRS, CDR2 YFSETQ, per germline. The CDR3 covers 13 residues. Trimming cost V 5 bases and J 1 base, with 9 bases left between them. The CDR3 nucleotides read TGCGCCAGCAGTGGGGCAGAGAACACTGAAGCTTTCTTT. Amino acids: CASSGAENTEAFF.

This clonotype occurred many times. CDR3: CASSDHPNTYEQYF. CDR3 bases: TGTGCCAGCAGTGATCACCCGAACACCTACGAGCAGTACTTC. The chain couples TRBV6-1 to TRBJ2-7; no clear D gene. The germline V and J ends were trimmed by 3 bases and 2 bases, with 11 bases remaining between them. The CDR3 contains 14 residues. The germline gives CDR1 MNHNS, CDR2 SASEGT.

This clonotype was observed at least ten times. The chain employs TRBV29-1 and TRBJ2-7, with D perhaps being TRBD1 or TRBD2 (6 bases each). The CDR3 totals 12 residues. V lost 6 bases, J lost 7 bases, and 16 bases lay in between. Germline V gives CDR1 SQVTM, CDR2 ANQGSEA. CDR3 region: CSVIRGGGEQYF. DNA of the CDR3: TGCAGCGTAATACGAGGGGGAGGAGAGCAGTACTTC.

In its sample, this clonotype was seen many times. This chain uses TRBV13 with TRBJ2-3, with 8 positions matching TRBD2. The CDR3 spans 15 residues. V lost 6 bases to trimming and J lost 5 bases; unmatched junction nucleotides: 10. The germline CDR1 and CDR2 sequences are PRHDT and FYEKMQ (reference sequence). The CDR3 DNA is TGTGCCAGCAGTAACCGGGAGGGCCTCGTAGATACGCAGTATTTT. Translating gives CASSNREGLVDTQYF. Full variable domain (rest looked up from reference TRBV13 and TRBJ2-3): AAGVIQSPRHLIKEKRETATLKCYPIPRHDTVYWYQQGPGQDPQFLISFYEKMQSDKGSIPDRFSAQQFSDYHSELNMSSLELGDSALYFCASSNREGLVDTQYFGPGTRLTVL.

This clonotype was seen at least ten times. CDR3 region: CASSLSSGGYGYTF. The CDR3 DNA is TGTGCCAGCAGTTTATCCTCCGGCGGTTATGGCTACACCTTC. J is TRBJ1-2 and V is TRBV27; no definite D call. The germline V gene has CDR1 MNHEY and CDR2 SMNVEV (reference sequence). CDR3 size: 14 residues. Trimming removed 0 bases at V and 5 bases at J, with 10 bases between.

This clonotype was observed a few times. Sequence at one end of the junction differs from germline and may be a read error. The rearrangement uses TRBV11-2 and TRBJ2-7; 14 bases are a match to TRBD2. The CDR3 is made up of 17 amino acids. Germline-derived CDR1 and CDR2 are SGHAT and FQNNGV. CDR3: CASSLGGLAGEGYERYF. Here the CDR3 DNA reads TGTGCCAGCAGCTTAGGGGGACTAGCGGGAGAGGGTTACGAGCGGTACTTC.

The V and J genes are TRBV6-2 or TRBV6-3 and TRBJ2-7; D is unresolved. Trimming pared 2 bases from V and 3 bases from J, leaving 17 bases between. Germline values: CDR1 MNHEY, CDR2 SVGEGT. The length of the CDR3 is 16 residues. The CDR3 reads CASSYVAVRANYEQYF. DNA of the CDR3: TGTGCCAGCAGTTACGTGGCTGTAAGAGCGAACTACGAGCAGTACTTC.

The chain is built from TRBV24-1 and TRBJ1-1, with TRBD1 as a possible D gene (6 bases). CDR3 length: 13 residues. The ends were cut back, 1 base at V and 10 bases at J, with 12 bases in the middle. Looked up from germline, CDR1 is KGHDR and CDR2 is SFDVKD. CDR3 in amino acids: CATSDFGGTGAFF. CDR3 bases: TGTGCCACCAGTGATTTCGGGGGCACAGGAGCTTTCTTT.

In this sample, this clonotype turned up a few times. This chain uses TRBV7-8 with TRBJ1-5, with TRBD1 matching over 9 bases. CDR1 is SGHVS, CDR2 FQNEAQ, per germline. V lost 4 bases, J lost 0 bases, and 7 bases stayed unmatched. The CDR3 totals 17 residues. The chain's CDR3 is CASSSVGQGYSNQPQHF. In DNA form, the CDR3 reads TGTGCCAGCAGCTCAGTGGGACAGGGTTATAGCAATCAGCCCCAGCATTTT. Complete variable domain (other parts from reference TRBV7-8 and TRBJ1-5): GAGVSQSPRYKVAKRGQDVALRCDPISGHVSLFWYQQALGQGPEFLTYFQNEAQLDKSGLPSDRFFAERPEGSVSTLKIQRTQQEDSAVYLCASSSVGQGYSNQPQHFGDGTRLSIL.

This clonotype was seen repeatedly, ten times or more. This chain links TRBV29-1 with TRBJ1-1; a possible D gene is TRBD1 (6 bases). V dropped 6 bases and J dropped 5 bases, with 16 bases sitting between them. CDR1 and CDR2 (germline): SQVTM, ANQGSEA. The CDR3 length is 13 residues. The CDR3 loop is CSVEQGQGTEAFF. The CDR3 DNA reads TGCAGCGTGGAACAGGGCCAGGGAACTGAAGCTTTCTTT.

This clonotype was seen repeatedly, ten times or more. CDR3 sequence: CASSLHLQGAGYTF. The CDR3 bases are TGCGCCAGCAGCTTGCATTTACAGGGAGCCGGCTACACCTTC. This chain joins TRBV5-1 and TRBJ1-2, with D possibly being TRBD1 (6 bases). The germline V gene has CDR1 SGHRS and CDR2 YFSETQ. This CDR3 has 14 amino acids. V was shortened by 1 base and J by 8 bases, with 15 bases between the two germline ends.

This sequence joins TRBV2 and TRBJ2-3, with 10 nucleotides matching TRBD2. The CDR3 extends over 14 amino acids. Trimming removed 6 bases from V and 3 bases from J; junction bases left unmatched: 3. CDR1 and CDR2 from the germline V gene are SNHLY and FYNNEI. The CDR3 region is CASRASGRTDTQYF. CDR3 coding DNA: TGTGCCAGCAGAGCTAGCGGGAGAACAGATACGCAGTATTTT.

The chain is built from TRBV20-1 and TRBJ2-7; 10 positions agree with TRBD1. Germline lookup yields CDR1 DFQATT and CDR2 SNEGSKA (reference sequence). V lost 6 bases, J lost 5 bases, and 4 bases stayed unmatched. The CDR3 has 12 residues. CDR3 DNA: TGCAGTGCCCCCGGGACAGGGGACGAGCAGTACTTC. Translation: CSAPGTGDEQYF.

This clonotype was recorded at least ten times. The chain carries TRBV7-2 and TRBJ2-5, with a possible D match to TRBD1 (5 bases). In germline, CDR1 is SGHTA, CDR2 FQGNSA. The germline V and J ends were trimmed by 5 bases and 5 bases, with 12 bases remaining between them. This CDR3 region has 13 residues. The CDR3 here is CASSQWGPETQYF. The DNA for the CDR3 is TGTGCCAGCAGCCAATGGGGCCCCGAGACCCAGTACTTC.

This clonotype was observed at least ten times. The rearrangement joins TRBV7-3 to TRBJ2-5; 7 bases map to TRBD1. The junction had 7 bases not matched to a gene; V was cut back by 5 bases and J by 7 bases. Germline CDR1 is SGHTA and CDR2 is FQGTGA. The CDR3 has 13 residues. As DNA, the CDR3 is TGTGCCAGCAGCCCCGGACAGGAAGCGACCCAGTACTTC. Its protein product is CASSPGQEATQYF.

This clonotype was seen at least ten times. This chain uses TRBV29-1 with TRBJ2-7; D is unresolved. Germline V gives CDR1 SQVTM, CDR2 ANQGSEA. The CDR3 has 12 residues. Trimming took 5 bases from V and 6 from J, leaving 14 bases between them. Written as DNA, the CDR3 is TGCAGCGTTTCTCCGTCCTCCGGCGAGCAGTACTTC. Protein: CSVSPSSGEQYF.